This note documents a single TCR beta chain sequence. Its antigen is not yet known. No quality values exist for individual bases; no much larger clone is one base distant. V loses 4 bases, J loses 8 bases, and the germline ends lie 22 bases apart. The cysteine opens and the phenylalanine closes a CDR3 of 17 amino acids. The retained sequence is limited to the CDR3, 51 bases, with the frame set at the first base. Based on the germline V gene, the CDR1 and CDR2 sequences are KGHDR and SFDVKD. The immunoSEQ Assay was used to sequence TCRbeta CDR3 regions. After extraction, genomic DNA underwent amplification by bias-controlled multiplex PCR, followed by high-throughput sequencing. Regarding the original processing steps: To quantify the absolute abundance of every unique TCRbeta CDR3 region, sequences were collapsed and filtered. T cell fraction was estimated by normalizing TCRbeta template counts to usable DNA, with usable DNA measured through amplification of reference genes found in all nucleated cells. Repertoire TCRs were annotated as SARS-CoV-2-specific by exact matching of V gene, CDR3 amino acid sequence and J gene to a known reactive TCR set. The reference SARS-CoV-2 TCR set was obtained from MIRA and was filtered for enrichment in COVID-19-positive ImmuneCODE repertoires, whereby public or cross-reactive TCRs were removed. Using the MIRA antigens, annotated TCRs were further analysed by specific ORF or by position within an ORF. Depth was the summed frequency of annotated unique rearrangements, while breadth was defined as annotated unique rearrangements over total unique productive rearrangements. TCR breadth was compared between groups using two-sided Wilcoxon rank-sum tests. Sourced from immuneACCESS, this table was stored by TCRdb with only in-frame sequences that have V and J called. A share of the clones is absent; for the studies checked, an unresolved V gene accounts for under half, and the remainder has no known explanation. The D gene and trimming were derived from the DNA, and the V and J assignments and clone size from that table. This sample comprises 500,000 or so clones, nearly 90% of them detected only once. Jointly, the top ten make up 2% to 3% of the sample.

This record comes from a study of Ad26.COV2.S vaccination and SARS-CoV-2 variants (dated by TCRdb to about 2021). Turning to the overall study: Vaccine-arm donors were drawn from COV1001, a multicentre, randomized, double-blind, placebo-controlled phase I-IIa trial of Ad26.COV2.S in healthy adults. Ad26.COV2.S was administered intramuscularly at 5 x 10^10 or 1 x 10^11 viral particles, either as a single shot or as two shots given 56 days apart. TCRbeta repertoire sequencing was used to assess the specificity and breadth of SARS-CoV-2-reactive T cell receptors after Ad26.COV2.S vaccination. A total of roughly 30 samples were included in the TCR-sequenced set, comprising around 19 Ad26.COV2.S vaccine recipients, 5 placebo recipients and 8 SARS-CoV-2 convalescent individuals. Participants in the trial were split at random into five groups of five each, receiving low-dose or high-dose Ad26.COV2.S once or twice, or else placebo on both occasions. Throughout the experiments and outcome assessment, investigators stayed blinded to trial group allocation.

The research as a whole found: Substantial breadth of spike-specific CD8+ and CD4+ T cell responses was reported after vaccination. Vaccine and placebo recipients had comparable non-spike TCR breadth, which fits with the vaccine containing only spike. Ad26.COV2.S recipients had higher spike-specific TCR breadth than placebo recipients (P = 0.0014). The study lacked the statistical power to compare responses across vaccine doses or regimens. It was noted by the authors that total T cell responses may have been underestimated by the TCR breadth and depth analyses.

The intended sense of this specimen's treatment or condition label: roughly 18 received Ad26.COV2.S at low or high dose, single or two shots; several received placebo; per-sample allocation not given. For vaccine and placebo recipients, the sequenced repertoires came from samples collected on day 63 after the first injection. In Cohort 1b, about two dozen adults aged 18-55 years were enrolled at a single site in Boston, USA, between 29 July and 7 August 2020. Ad26.COV2.S consisted of a replication-incompetent adenovirus type 26 vector by which a prefusion-stabilized SARS-CoV-2 spike protein from the original Wuhan strain was expressed.

This sample comprised peripheral blood, obtained in a trial of Ad26.COV2.S vaccine versus placebo. The chain was built from TRBV24-1 and TRBJ1-4, with TRBD1 tentatively as D gene (6 bases match). This sequence was found in a person aged 18-60 years who received the Ad26.COV2.S COVID-19 vaccine or a placebo. The CDR3 corresponds to CATSDPVSGGGEEKLFF. The DNA reads TGTGCCACCAGTGACCCGGTCTCGGGGGGCGGAGAAGAAAAACTGTTTTTT.